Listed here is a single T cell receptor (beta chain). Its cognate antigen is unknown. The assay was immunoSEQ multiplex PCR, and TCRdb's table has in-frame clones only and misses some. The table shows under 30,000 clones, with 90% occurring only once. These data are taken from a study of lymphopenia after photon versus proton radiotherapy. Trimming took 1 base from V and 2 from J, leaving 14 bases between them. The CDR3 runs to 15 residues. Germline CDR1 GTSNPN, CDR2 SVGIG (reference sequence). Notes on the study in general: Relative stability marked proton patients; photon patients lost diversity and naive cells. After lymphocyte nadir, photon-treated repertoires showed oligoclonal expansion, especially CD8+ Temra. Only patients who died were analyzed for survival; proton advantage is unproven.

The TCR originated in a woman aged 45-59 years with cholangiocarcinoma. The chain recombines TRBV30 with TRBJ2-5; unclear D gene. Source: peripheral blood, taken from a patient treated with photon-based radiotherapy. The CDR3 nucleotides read TGTGCCTGGAGTGCGCTGGAGCTCCGACAAGAGACCCAGTACTTC. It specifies CAWSALELRQETQYF.